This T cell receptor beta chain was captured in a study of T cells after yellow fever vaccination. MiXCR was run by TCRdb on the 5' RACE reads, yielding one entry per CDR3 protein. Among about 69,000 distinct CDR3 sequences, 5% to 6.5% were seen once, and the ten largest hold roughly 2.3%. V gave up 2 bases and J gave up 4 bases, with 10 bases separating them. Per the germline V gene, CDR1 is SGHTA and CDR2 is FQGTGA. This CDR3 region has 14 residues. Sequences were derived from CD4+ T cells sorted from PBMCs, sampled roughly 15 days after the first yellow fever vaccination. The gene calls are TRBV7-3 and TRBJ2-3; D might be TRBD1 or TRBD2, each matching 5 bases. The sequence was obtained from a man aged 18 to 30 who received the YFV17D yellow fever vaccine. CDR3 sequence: CASSLGDASDTQYF. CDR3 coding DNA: TGTGCCAGCAGCTTAGGGGACGCGTCAGATACGCAGTATTTT.